Below, 4 T cell receptor beta chains from the same sample are listed, as sequenced in a study of identical twins. Each CDR3 protein gets one entry after TCRdb re-called the 5' RACE reads with MiXCR. The sample lists 450,000 or so distinct CDR3 sequences; 11% to 15% were seen once. In addition, the sample was reused for a study of yellow fever vaccine responses in identical twins.

Specimen: CD4+ T cells sorted from blood. These receptors were collected from a woman younger than 30 in good health.

V gene TRBV13 combines with J gene TRBJ2-5; TRBD2 matches at 11 bases. Per the germline V gene, CDR1 is PRHDT and CDR2 is FYEKMQ (reference sequence). The CDR3 runs 15 residues. V lost 4 bases and J lost 2; bases outside the gene matches: 3. The CDR3 sequence is CASSSTSGSQETQYF. CDR3 DNA: TGTGCCAGCAGCTCCACTAGCGGGAGTCAAGAGACCCAGTACTTC. The whole variable domain, remainder taken from reference TRBV13 and TRBJ2-5, is AAGVIQSPRHLIKEKRETATLKCYPIPRHDTVYWYQQGPGQDPQFLISFYEKMQSDKGSIPDRFSAQQFSDYHSELNMSSLELGDSALYFCASSSTSGSQETQYFGPGTRLLVL.

This clonotype has just a few counts. The rearrangement uses TRBV27 and TRBJ2-2; no firm D call. Trimming stripped 5 bases from V and 1 base from J, with 8 bases between. Germline V lookup: CDR1 MNHEY, CDR2 SMNVEV (reference sequence). This CDR3 is built from 14 residues. CDR3 protein: CASSHSKNTGELFF. CDR3 DNA sequence: TGTGCCAGCAGTCACAGTAAGAACACCGGGGAGCTGTTTTTT.

This clonotype was counted between two and nine times. The V and J genes are TRBV6-5 and TRBJ2-3; 10 bases map to TRBD1. This CDR3 has 17 amino acids. CDR1 and CDR2 from the germline V gene are MNHEY and SVGAGI. With 4 bases clipped from V and 4 bases from J, the junction kept 11 bases outside the gene matches. The CDR3 nucleotides read TGTGCCAGCAGTTTTAACCCGGGACAGGGGATCCCAGATACGCAGTATTTT. Translation: CASSFNPGQGIPDTQYF.

CDR3 coding DNA: TGTGCCACCAGTGATTCAGGGGCACGGAGTTACAATGAGCAGTTCTTC. It specifies CATSDSGARSYNEQFF. The chain joins TRBV24-1 to TRBJ2-1; TRBD1 is a possible D gene (6 bases). This CDR3 comprises 16 residues. V gave up 2 bases and J gave up 4 bases, with 14 bases separating them. Per germline, CDR1 KGHDR and CDR2 SFDVKD.